Below are 22 T cell receptor beta chains sequenced from a single sample in a study of response to subunit inactivated influenza vaccine. TCRdb analysed the RT-PCR reads with MiXCR anew, one entry per CDR3 protein. The sample yields roughly 790,000 distinct CDR3 sequences, approximately 22% seen once. Here the sequenced sample was PBMCs from blood, taken roughly 5 days after vaccination. The receptors were sampled from a man aged 50 to 60 who received an inactivated influenza vaccine.

The CDR3 sequence is CATSEGPGLFNQDTQYF. The CDR3 nucleotides are TGTGCCACCAGTGAGGGGCCGGGCTTATTCAACCAGGATACGCAGTATTTT. V and J are TRBV24-1 and TRBJ2-3; possible D gene TRBD1, 5 bases. V was clipped by 4 bases and J by 6 bases, with 22 bases between them. The CDR3 length is 17 residues. CDR1 KGHDR and CDR2 SFDVKD come from the germline V gene.

There are many counts of this clonotype. V is TRBV7-8 and J is TRBJ2-1, with unresolved D. CDR3 length: 15 residues. V was shortened by 2 bases and J by 3 bases, with 11 bases between the two germline ends. Germline V gives CDR1 SGHVS, CDR2 FQNEAQ. CDR3 in amino acids: CASSLNFHFYNEQFF. In DNA form, the CDR3 reads TGTGCCAGCAGCTTAAACTTCCATTTCTACAATGAGCAGTTCTTC.

This clonotype was seen a few times. V is TRBV4-1 and J is TRBJ1-1; D unresolved. The CDR3 sequence is 14 residues long. Germline loops: CDR1 MGHRA, CDR2 YSYEKL. Between the trimmed V and J ends, which lost 3 bases and 2 bases, there was a span of 10 bases. The CDR3 sequence is CASSHVGKNTEAFF. In nucleotides, the CDR3 is TGCGCCAGCAGCCACGTAGGGAAAAACACTGAAGCTTTCTTT.

This clonotype was seen a handful of times. The chain recombines TRBV10-3 with TRBJ2-7; TRBD1 matches 7 bases. V gave up 4 bases and J gave up 5 bases; unmatched junction bases: 11. CDR1 is ENHRY and CDR2 is SYGVKD in the germline V gene. The CDR3 runs to 15 residues. The CDR3 DNA follows: TGTGCCATCAGTGTATTCGAGCAAGGGGGCAACGAGCAGTACTTC. Protein: CAISVFEQGGNEQYF.

This clonotype was found a few times. The chain is built from TRBV6-5 and TRBJ2-5; D remains unclear. The CDR3 is 14 amino acids. The V gene's germline CDR1 is MNHEY and CDR2 SVGAGI. V was clipped by 0 bases and J by 2 bases, with 7 bases between them. The DNA for the CDR3 is TGTGCCAGCAGTTACTCGCCAGTTCAAGAGACCCAGTACTTC. It specifies CASSYSPVQETQYF.

This sequence joins TRBV7-9 and TRBJ2-1; D is undetermined. Looked up from germline, CDR1 is SEHNR and CDR2 is FQNEAQ (reference sequence). The CDR3 consists of 10 residues. V was cut by 4 bases and J by 10 bases, with 5 bases left in between. CDR3 region: CASSSQEQFF. The CDR3 DNA follows: TGTGCCAGCAGCTCCCAGGAGCAGTTCTTC.

The rearrangement links TRBV20-1 to TRBJ1-1, with D possibly matching TRBD1 (6 bases). Germline V gene sequence: CDR1 DFQATT, CDR2 SNEGSKA (reference sequence). Deletions cut 0 bases from V and 8 bases from J, with 13 bases between. The CDR3 loop spans 13 amino acids. This CDR3 reads CSAREQQGREAFF. Here the CDR3 DNA reads TGCAGTGCTAGAGAACAACAGGGTCGGGAAGCTTTCTTT.

The chain is built from TRBV6-5 and TRBJ2-2; D is uncertain. The V end lost 0 bases, the J end lost 2 bases, and 10 bases lay between the germline ends. Per germline, CDR1 MNHEY and CDR2 SVGAGI. The CDR3 sequence is 16 residues long. Written as DNA, the CDR3 is TGTGCCAGCAGTTACTCGTCCAGATTAAACACCGGGGAGCTGTTTTTT. Translating gives CASSYSSRLNTGELFF.

The gene calls are TRBV10-3 and TRBJ2-2, with 12 positions matching TRBD1. The CDR3 is 17 residues long. V dropped 3 bases and J dropped 4; count of bases not matched to a gene: 6. CDR1 and CDR2 from the germline V gene are ENHRY and SYGVKD. This CDR3 is CAISERGQGATTGELFF. CDR3 nucleotide sequence: TGTGCCATCAGTGAAAGGGGACAGGGGGCGACCACCGGGGAGCTGTTTTTT.

The genes are TRBV27 and TRBJ2-6, with 9 positions matching TRBD2. The length of the CDR3 is 19 residues. In germline, CDR1 is MNHEY, CDR2 SMNVEV (reference sequence). V dropped 2 bases and J dropped 2; count of bases not matched to a gene: 10. The CDR3 DNA sequence: TGTGCCAGCAGTTTAAGGATTTGGGCGGGGGGGCCTGGGGCCAACGTCCTGACTTTC. Protein: CASSLRIWAGGPGANVLTF. Complete variable domain (other parts from reference TRBV27 and TRBJ2-6): EAQVTQNPRYLITVTGKKLTVTCSQNMNHEYMSWYRQDPGLGLRQIYYSMNVEVTDKGDVPEGYKVSRKEKRNFPLILESPSPNQTSLYFCASSLRIWAGGPGANVLTFGAGSRLTVL.

The chain employs TRBV2 and TRBJ2-6; tentative D call: TRBD2 (6 bases). The CDR3 totals 17 residues. Germline values: CDR1 SNHLY, CDR2 FYNNEI. With 3 bases removed from V and 0 bases from J, the gap between germline ends came to 12 bases. CDR3 residues: CASSDEGGSSGANVLTF. CDR3 coding DNA: TGTGCCAGCAGTGACGAGGGAGGCTCCTCTGGGGCCAACGTCCTGACTTTC.

The rearrangement links TRBV7-9 to TRBJ2-3; the D gene is possibly TRBD1 (5 bases). The CDR3 extends over 14 amino acids. Germline-derived CDR1 and CDR2 are SEHNR and FQNEAQ (reference sequence). V was cut by 5 bases and J by 3 bases, with 12 bases left in between. Written as DNA, the CDR3 is TGTGCCAGCAGCGCCTCGACAGCGACAGATACGCAGTATTTT. Translated, it gives CASSASTATDTQYF.

The rearrangement links TRBV7-2 to TRBJ1-4; D might be TRBD1 (5 bases). V lost 3 bases and J lost 0, with 11 bases in between. CDR3 length equals 16 residues. CDR1 is SGHTA, CDR2 FQGNSA, per germline. CDR3 loop: CASSLFRGATNEKLFF. Here the CDR3 DNA reads TGTGCCAGCAGCTTGTTTCGGGGGGCAACTAATGAAAAACTGTTTTTT. The full variable domain, its missing parts supplied by reference TRBV7-2 and TRBJ1-4, is GAGVSQSPSNKVTEKGKDVELRCDPISGHTALYWYRQSLGQGLEFLIYFQGNSAPDKSGLPSDRFSAERTGGSVSTLTIQRTQQEDSAVYLCASSLFRGATNEKLFFGSGTQLSVL.

This rearrangement joins TRBV7-6 to TRBJ2-3, with unresolved D. Trimming removed 5 bases from V and 0 bases from J, with 12 bases in between. This CDR3 comprises 15 residues. Germline CDR1 SGHVS, CDR2 FNYEAQ. CDR3 bases: TGTGCCAGCAGCCCTCGGGCGATTAGCACAGATACGCAGTATTTT. Protein product: CASSPRAISTDTQYF.

This rearrangement joins TRBV18 to TRBJ1-1; D is unclear. The CDR3 covers 15 residues. The V gene lost 2 bases and the J gene lost 3 bases, with 13 bases spanning the gap. The germline V gene encodes CDR1 KGHSH and CDR2 LQKENI. The CDR3 loop reads CASSPSVSMDTEAFF. The CDR3 DNA reads as TGTGCCAGCTCACCATCAGTTAGTATGGACACTGAAGCTTTCTTT.

This chain links TRBV6-2 or TRBV6-3 with TRBJ2-7; D gene ambiguous. The CDR3 has 13 residues. Trimming took off 6 bases at V and 3 bases at J, with 12 bases between the two ends. Germline V gene sequence: CDR1 MNHEY, CDR2 SVGEGT. CDR3 nucleotides: TGTGCCAGCAGCCAAGGCGACAACTACGAGCAGTACTTC. Amino acid sequence: CASSQGDNYEQYF.

The chain recombines TRBV5-1 with TRBJ2-7; 8 nucleotides align to TRBD2. The V gene end was trimmed by 4 bases and the J gene end by 2 bases; junction bases not matched to a gene: 11. CDR3 size: 16 residues. CDR1 and CDR2 (germline): SGHRS, YFSETQ. CDR3 nucleotide sequence: TGCGCCAGCAGCCCGAGTTCCGGGACTAGGGCCTACGAGCAGTACTTC. This gives the protein CASSPSSGTRAYEQYF.

The table lists this clonotype with many counts. The genes are TRBV12-3 or TRBV12-4 and TRBJ1-5; maybe TRBD1 (6 bases). V lost 6 bases to trimming and J lost 4 bases, with 13 bases between them. This CDR3 contains 14 residues. CDR3 nucleotides: TGTGCCAGCAGCTTGGGGGGGCGGAATCAGCCCCAGCATTTT. Translated, it gives CASSLGGRNQPQHF.

CDR3 in amino acids: CASSEIIGTEHYEQYF. As DNA, the CDR3 is TGTGCCAGCAGTGAAATTATCGGGACCGAGCACTACGAGCAGTACTTC. The chain has TRBV2 and TRBJ2-7; D is tentatively TRBD1 or TRBD2 (5 bases each). V was clipped by 2 bases and J by 3 bases, with 17 bases between them. CDR3 length: 16 amino acids. Per germline, CDR1 SNHLY and CDR2 FYNNEI.

The V call is TRBV28, the J call TRBJ1-6; D remains ambiguous. The germline CDR1 and CDR2 sequences are MDHEN and SYDVKM. The CDR3 is 14 residues long. The V and J ends lost 3 bases and 7 bases respectively, with 10 bases between them. The CDR3 here is CASSFRGWNSPLHF. CDR3 DNA: TGTGCCAGCAGTTTCCGAGGTTGGAATTCACCCCTCCACTTT.

This clonotype came up a few times. This chain joins TRBV5-1 and TRBJ2-3, with 13 positions matching TRBD2. The length of the CDR3 is 17 residues. Germline lookup yields CDR1 SGHRS and CDR2 YFSETQ. Trimming removed 3 bases from V and 0 bases from J; junction bases left unmatched: 4. The CDR3 spells CASSWGLAGISTDTQYF. CDR3 nucleotide sequence: TGCGCCAGCAGCTGGGGACTAGCGGGAATTAGCACAGATACGCAGTATTTT.

The CDR3, as DNA: TGCAGTGCTAAGGGACCAACTAATGAAAAACTGTTTTTT. Protein: CSAKGPTNEKLFF. This chain links TRBV20-1 with TRBJ1-4; a weak D match, TRBD1 (5 bases). Trimming removed 4 bases at V and 0 bases at J, with 6 bases between. The CDR3 contains 13 residues. From germline, CDR1 is DFQATT and CDR2 SNEGSKA (reference sequence).